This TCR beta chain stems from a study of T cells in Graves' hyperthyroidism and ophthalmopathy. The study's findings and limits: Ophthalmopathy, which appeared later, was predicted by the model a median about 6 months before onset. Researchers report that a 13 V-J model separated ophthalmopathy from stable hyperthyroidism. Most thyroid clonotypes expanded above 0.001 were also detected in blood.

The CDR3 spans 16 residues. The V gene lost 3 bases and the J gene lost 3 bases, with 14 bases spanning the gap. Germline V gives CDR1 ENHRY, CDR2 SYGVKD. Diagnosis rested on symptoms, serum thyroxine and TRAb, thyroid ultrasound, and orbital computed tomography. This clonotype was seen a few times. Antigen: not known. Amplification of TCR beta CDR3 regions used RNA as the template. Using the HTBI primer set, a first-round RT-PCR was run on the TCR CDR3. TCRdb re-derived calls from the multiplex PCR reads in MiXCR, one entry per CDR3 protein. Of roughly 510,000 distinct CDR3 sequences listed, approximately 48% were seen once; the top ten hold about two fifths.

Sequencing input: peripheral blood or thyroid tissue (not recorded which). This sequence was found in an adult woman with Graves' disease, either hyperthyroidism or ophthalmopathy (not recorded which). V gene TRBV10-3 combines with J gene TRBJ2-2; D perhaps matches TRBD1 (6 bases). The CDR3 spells CAISDAPGADTGELFF. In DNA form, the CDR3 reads TGTGCCATCAGTGACGCCCCAGGGGCGGACACCGGGGAGCTGTTTTTT.